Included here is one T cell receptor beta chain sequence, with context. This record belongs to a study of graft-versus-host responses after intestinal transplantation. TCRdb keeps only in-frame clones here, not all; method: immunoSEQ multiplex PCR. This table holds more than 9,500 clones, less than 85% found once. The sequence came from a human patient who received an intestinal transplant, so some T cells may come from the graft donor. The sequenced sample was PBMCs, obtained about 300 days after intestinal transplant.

The DNA for the CDR3 is TGTGCCAGCAGTTTACGACGCACCTTTTACAATGAGCAGTTCTTC. Its translation is CASSLRRTFYNEQFF. The chain recombines TRBV28 with TRBJ2-1; D gene unclear. Per germline, CDR1 MDHEN and CDR2 SYDVKM. The CDR3 is 15 residues long. Trimming took off 2 bases at V and 4 bases at J, with 12 bases between the two ends.